The clone carrying this T cell receptor (beta chain) was found a few times. Its antigen is as yet unknown. By way of CD45RO/CCR7/CD25/CD127/CD95/CD27, the CD4+ regulatory, stem cell-like memory, central memory and naive cells were sorted. These data belong to a study of beta chain features in type 1 diabetes. General study points: Researchers reported that naive, central memory and Treg TCRB repertoires appeared more similar in patients than in healthy donors.

Sequenced material consisted of expressed TCRB transcripts (all of the isolated RNA was reverse transcribed). Generated by immunoSEQ multiplex PCR, the TCRdb table keeps only in-frame clones and is missing some. This sample carries around 99,000 clones, about two fifths of them seen once, and the ten largest clones take roughly 0.059%. Germline CDR1 and CDR2: MNHEY and SVGAGI. V dropped 2 bases and J dropped 6; count of bases not matched to a gene: 4. The CDR3 runs 16 residues. The TCR comes from a woman between 18 and 30 years old in good health. Sample: stem cell memory CD4+ T cells from blood. The V gene is TRBV6-5, the J gene TRBJ2-2; 12 bases agree with TRBD1. Here the CDR3 DNA reads TGTGCCAGCAGTTACCGGGACAGGGGGCTGCCCGGGGAGCTGTTTTTT. Its translation: CASSYRDRGLPGELFF.